Below are 21 T cell receptor beta chains sequenced from a single sample in a study of shared clonotypes between healthy human individuals. Clones were read by immunoSEQ multiplex PCR, and TCRdb kept only the in-frame ones, dropping some. This table holds around 2.1 million clones, about 93% found once. CD45RO negativity and positive selection for CCR7 defined naive CD8 cells, a population that excluded terminally differentiated effector memory CD45RA+ cells. Input material: naive CD8+ T cells from PBMCs. Every receptor here comes from a man aged 18 to 29 in good health. Some clones in this sample may be carry-over from other donors' samples.

J is TRBJ2-3 and V is TRBV7-9, with unresolved D. V was shortened by 5 bases and J by 1 base, with 13 bases between the two germline ends. Germline-derived CDR1 and CDR2 are SEHNR and FQNEAQ (reference sequence). This CDR3 has 15 residues. CDR3 sequence (DNA): TGTGCCAGCAGCCCCTGGACCGCGGGCACAGATACGCAGTATTTT. Its protein product is CASSPWTAGTDTQYF. Looking up the rest from reference TRBV7-9 and TRBJ2-3 gives the full variable domain: DTGVSQNPRHKITKRGQNVTFRCDPISEHNRLYWYRQTLGQGPEFLTYFQNEAQLEKSRLLSDRFSAERPKGSFSTLEIQRTEQGDSAMYLCASSPWTAGTDTQYFGPGTRLTVL.

This sequence joins TRBV7-9 and TRBJ2-6; D possibly corresponds to TRBD2 (6 bases). V was shortened by 4 bases and J by 0 bases, with 13 bases between the two germline ends. CDR3 size: 17 residues. Germline V gene data show CDR1 as SEHNR and CDR2 as FQNEAQ (reference sequence). CDR3 residues: CASSSPEGNSGANVLTF. The CDR3 bases are TGTGCCAGCAGCTCCCCGGAGGGAAACTCTGGGGCCAACGTCCTGACTTTC.

This chain connects TRBV7-2 to TRBJ2-7; D may match TRBD1 or TRBD2 (5 bases each). V was pared by 2 bases and J by 0 bases, with 11 bases between. The CDR3 consists of 15 residues. Germline V lookup: CDR1 SGHTA, CDR2 FQGNSA. CDR3 nucleotides: TGTGCCAGCAGCTTATGGGGGAGCAACTCCTACGAGCAGTACTTC. Residues: CASSLWGSNSYEQYF.

The chain combines TRBV13 with TRBJ2-1; TRBD2 matches 7 bases. Trimming cost V 3 bases and J 5 bases; bases outside gene matches: 4. In germline, CDR1 is PRHDT, CDR2 FYEKMQ (reference sequence). The CDR3 is made up of 14 amino acids. For the CDR3, the DNA is TGTGCCAGCAGCTTTTGGGGAGGGGACAATGAGCAGTTCTTC. Protein sequence: CASSFWGGDNEQFF.

This clone came up once. V gene TRBV7-9 combines with J gene TRBJ2-1; D possibly matches TRBD1 or TRBD2 (5 bases each). Germline V gene data show CDR1 as SEHNR and CDR2 as FQNEAQ (reference sequence). The CDR3 is made up of 17 amino acids. The V end was cut by 0 bases, the J end by 4 bases, with 16 bases between. The CDR3 spells CASSLAGPPNPYNEQFF. CDR3 nucleotide sequence: TGTGCCAGCAGCTTAGCGGGACCCCCCAACCCGTACAATGAGCAGTTCTTC.

This CDR3 is CASSFNMYEQYF. The CDR3 coding sequence is TGTGCCAGCAGTTTCAACATGTACGAGCAGTACTTC. The J gene is TRBJ2-7, the V gene TRBV28; D is ambiguous. The germline V gene encodes CDR1 MDHEN and CDR2 SYDVKM. The length of the CDR3 is 12 residues. Trimming left V 3 bases short and J 4 bases short, with 7 bases between.

The rearrangement uses TRBV28 and TRBJ2-5, with D perhaps TRBD2 (5 bases). V dropped 2 bases and J dropped 5 bases, with 9 bases sitting between them. The CDR3 consists of 13 residues. Germline lookup yields CDR1 MDHEN and CDR2 SYDVKM. The CDR3 is CASSLQRGETQYF. CDR3 coding DNA: TGTGCCAGCAGTTTACAGCGCGGGGAGACCCAGTACTTC.

This chain joins TRBV27 and TRBJ1-2, with TRBD1 matching over 8 bases. Looked up from germline, CDR1 is MNHEY and CDR2 is SMNVEV (reference sequence). The CDR3 totals 15 residues. J gave up 4 bases and V 3 bases, and 7 bases lay outside the gene matches. DNA for the CDR3: TGTGCCAGCAGTTTGGGACAGGCCGGAATCTATGGCTACACCTTC. Protein product: CASSLGQAGIYGYTF.

The V gene is TRBV19, the J gene TRBJ1-5; maybe TRBD1 (5 bases). Germline values: CDR1 LNHDA, CDR2 SQIVND (reference sequence). V was trimmed by 7 bases and J by 3 bases, leaving 13 bases between them. The length of the CDR3 is 14 residues. The CDR3 DNA reads as TGTGCCAGTAACATCGGGGGGGTCAATCAGCCCCAGCATTTT. Its protein is CASNIGGVNQPQHF.

J is TRBJ2-3 and V is TRBV27, with a tentative D call TRBD2 (5 bases). Per the germline V gene, CDR1 is MNHEY and CDR2 is SMNVEV (reference sequence). The V and J ends lost 8 bases and 4 bases respectively, with 16 bases between them. The CDR3 extends over 14 amino acids. CDR3 region: CASRHILGSDTQYF. CDR3 in DNA: TGTGCCAGCCGTCACATACTAGGCTCAGATACGCAGTATTTT.

V and J are TRBV15 and TRBJ1-5; D is unresolved. The length of the CDR3 is 13 residues. Germline V CDR1 and CDR2: LNHNV, YYDKDF (reference sequence). With 5 bases removed from V and 2 bases from J, the gap between germline ends came to 7 bases. Here the CDR3 reads CATSSYGNQPQHF. The CDR3 DNA reads TGTGCCACCAGCTCGTATGGCAATCAGCCCCAGCATTTT.

In DNA, the CDR3 is TGTGCCACCAGCAGAGAGGTTGCGGGACACGGGGAGCTGTTTTTT. It codes for CATSREVAGHGELFF. This chain joins TRBV15 and TRBJ2-2; D is possibly TRBD1 or TRBD2 (6 bases each). The V end lost 0 bases, the J end lost 7 bases, and 12 bases lay between the germline ends. This CDR3 is built from 15 residues. Germline V gene sequence: CDR1 LNHNV, CDR2 YYDKDF (reference sequence). Full variable domain (outside the CDR3, taken from reference TRBV15 and TRBJ2-2): DAMVIQNPRYQVTQFGKPVTLSCSQTLNHNVMYWYQQKSSQAPKLLFHYYDKDFNNEADTPDNFQSRRPNTSFCFLDIRSPGLGDTAMYLCATSREVAGHGELFFGEGSRLTVL.

CDR3 bases: TGCGCCAGCAGCTTGTTGTTGGCAGGCATGAACACTGAAGCTTTCTTT. Protein sequence: CASSLLLAGMNTEAFF. V gene TRBV5-1 combines with J gene TRBJ1-1; D call uncertain. V lost 1 base and J lost 0, with 13 bases in between. The CDR3 is 16 amino acids. Germline V gene lookup returns CDR1 SGHRS and CDR2 YFSETQ.

The V and J genes are TRBV11-2 and TRBJ2-7; the D gene could be TRBD1 or TRBD2 (5 bases each). V lost 4 bases and J 7 bases, leaving 17 bases between the germline ends. This CDR3 is built from 14 residues. The germline gives CDR1 SGHAT, CDR2 FQNNGV. The DNA of the CDR3 is TGTGCCAGCAGCTCCTGGGACGCAAAGAGGGAGCAGTACTTC. Translated, it gives CASSSWDAKREQYF.

The CDR3 protein is CASSIVTASNQPQHF. In DNA, the CDR3 is TGTGCCAGTAGTATTGTAACAGCTAGCAATCAGCCCCAGCATTTT. The chain combines TRBV19 with TRBJ1-5; D unresolved. The CDR3 loop spans 15 amino acids. V was clipped by 3 bases and J by 0 bases, with 9 bases between them. Germline V CDR1 and CDR2: LNHDA, SQIVND (reference sequence). The full variable domain, rest sourced from reference TRBV19 and TRBJ1-5, is DGGITQSPKYLFRKEGQNVTLSCEQNLNHDAMYWYRQDPGQGLRLIYYSQIVNDFQKGDIAEGYSVSREKKESFPLTVTSAQKNPTAFYLCASSIVTASNQPQHFGDGTRLSIL.

The rearrangement links TRBV27 to TRBJ2-2; no clear D gene. Germline V gene lookup returns CDR1 MNHEY and CDR2 SMNVEV (reference sequence). The V and J ends lost 5 bases and 9 bases respectively, with 10 bases between them. This CDR3 has 12 residues. CDR3 amino acids: CASSGTGWELFF. CDR3 bases: TGTGCCAGCAGTGGCACGGGCTGGGAGCTGTTTTTT.

The chain has TRBV27 and TRBJ2-7; D is undetermined. V was clipped by 4 bases and J by 3 bases, with 13 bases between them. Germline V gene lookup returns CDR1 MNHEY and CDR2 SMNVEV (reference sequence). The CDR3 runs 14 residues. The DNA of the CDR3 is TGTGCCAGCAGTTCCCTTCCTGACATCTACGAGCAGTACTTC. Its translation is CASSSLPDIYEQYF.

This chain connects TRBV4-1 to TRBJ2-3; D may be TRBD1 (6 bases). V lost 6 bases to trimming and J lost 1 base, with 14 bases between them. The CDR3 length is 15 residues. Germline V gene data show CDR1 as MGHRA and CDR2 as YSYEKL. The CDR3 DNA reads as TGCGCCAGCAGAACAGGGCCCTGGGGCACAGATACGCAGTATTTT. Residues: CASRTGPWGTDTQYF.

Only one count was recorded for this clone. The chain is built from TRBV7-9 and TRBJ2-5; 9 nucleotides line up with TRBD2. CDR1 and CDR2 from the germline V gene are SEHNR and FQNEAQ (reference sequence). The CDR3 consists of 18 residues. The CDR3 is CAAGVLGLASGNQETQYF. CDR3 nucleotide sequence: TGTGCAGCCGGAGTATTGGGACTAGCTTCGGGGAACCAAGAGACCCAGTACTTC.

V usage is TRBV21-1 and J usage is TRBJ1-5; the table names TRBD1, a call not compared with the DNA. TRBV21-1 is termed a pseudogene. The CDR3 consists of 13 residues. The chain's CDR3 is CASSKEGAQPQHF. CDR3 nucleotide sequence: TGTGCCAGCAGCAAAGAGGGGGCTCAGCCCCAGCATTTT.

V usage is TRBV29-1 and J usage is TRBJ2-1; D gene unclear. CDR1 and CDR2 (germline): SQVTM, ANQGSEA. V lost 4 bases to trimming and J lost 0 bases, with 7 bases between them. The CDR3 has 13 residues. DNA for the CDR3: TGCAGCGTTGGGCCAGACTCCTACAATGAGCAGTTCTTC. This gives the protein CSVGPDSYNEQFF.